This TCR beta chain was identified in a study of cytomegalovirus exposure and HLA in healthy donors. Trimming removed 5 bases from V and 6 bases from J; junction bases left unmatched: 5. The CDR3 spans 15 residues. Germline V gene sequence: CDR1 SGHVS, CDR2 FNYEAQ. Overall study findings and caveats: A later examination showed that TCR association rates differed by HLA locus, with DRB1 most and HLA-C fewest. The classifier, whose performance was assessed in both the original and validation cohorts, reportedly diagnosed cytomegalovirus status with high specificity and sensitivity. Sequencing depth across donors, presence/absence analyses assumed, was roughly uniform.

Worth noting for this clone: Antigen specificity is unknown.

It was with 60 Vbeta and 13 Jbeta primers that the PCR ran. Repertoires were generated with immunoSEQ multiplex PCR, while TCRdb's copy carries only in-frame clones and drops some. Of about 170,000 clones in the sample, roughly 70% were seen once. Healthy people donating bone marrow made up the donors. The sample taken for sequencing was PBMCs. The chain is built from TRBV7-6 and TRBJ2-3; the match to TRBD2 covers 13 bases. The receptor was derived from a girl aged 5 to 17 in good health and CMV-seronegative. The CDR3, as DNA: TGTGCCAGCAGCCGACTAGCGGGGGGTTTGGATACGCAGTATTTT. This codes for CASSRLAGGLDTQYF. Full variable domain (outside the CDR3, taken from reference TRBV7-6 and TRBJ2-3): GAGVSQSPRYKVTKRGQDVALRCDPISGHVSLYWYRQALGQGPEFLTYFNYEAQQDKSGLPNDRFSAERPEGSISTLTIQRTEQRDSAMYRCASSRLAGGLDTQYFGPGTRLTVL.